This TCR beta chain was sequenced in a study of T cells in tuberculosis. This table comes from immunoSEQ multiplex PCR, and its TCRdb copy is limited to in-frame clones, with some not included. The data contain some 40,000 clones, approximately 95% of them singletons. Regarding this clone: Its cognate antigen is unknown.

Deletions cut 5 bases from V and 3 bases from J, with 5 bases between. Germline CDR1 is DFQATT and CDR2 is SNEGSKA (reference sequence). The CDR3 length is 11 residues. General study results and limits: GMM-specific TCRs were nearer to active tuberculosis alpha repertoires, suggesting expansion. GEM motif frequencies gave over 55% accuracy; the GMM repertoire gave roughly 87%. Active tuberculosis cases were adults; controls were adolescents.

The chain uses TRBV20-1 and TRBJ2-1; tentative D call: TRBD2 (5 bases). Sequenced sample: PBMCs. This clonotype was sampled from a donor between 10 and 35 years old with latent tuberculosis or without tuberculosis infection. DNA for the CDR3: TGCAGTGCTCGGGACTACAATGAGCAGTTCTTC. It is translated as CSARDYNEQFF.